The sequence of this T cell receptor beta chain was determined in a study of CD4 T cells in relation to SARS-CoV-2 and coronaviruses. As for the study in general: The negative reference was HIV-1 Nef peptide pool or peptide-free culture.

Study-level points and caveats: Approximately 65% of donors had memory CD4+ clonotypes crossrecognizing SARS-CoV-2 and common cold coronavirus spike.

This clone was detected a few times. What it binds is not known. Before the COVID-19 pandemic, during about 2011-2018, CD4+ T cells were taken from unexposed donors. CD4+ T cells were isolated from the cells after around eleven days of culture. Produced via immunoSEQ multiplex PCR; TCRdb's table is partial and in-frame only. The profile shows about 12,000 clones, 69% of them singletons. This TCR was recovered from a human donor in good health. The sequenced sample consisted of CD4+ T cells from PBMCs, cultured in vitro.

The CDR3 region is CASSDRGGTDTQYF. Written as DNA, the CDR3 is TGTGCCAGCAGTGACCGGGGGGGCACAGATACGCAGTATTTT. The genes are TRBV6-4 and TRBJ2-3, with 7 bases lining up with TRBD2. The CDR3 has 14 amino acids. With V trimmed by 2 bases and J by 1 base, 0 bases remained unmatched. Germline CDR1 MRHNA, CDR2 SNTAGT.